Listed here is a single T cell receptor (beta chain). The data are from a study of blood T cell repertoires in COVID-19. About the study: Samples representing acute and convalescent COVID-19 were sourced from the United States, Italy and Spain. The cDNA or gDNA used as material had been derived from T cells, B-cell-depleted T cells, or PBMCs.

In the original analysis: Researchers report that nucleated cell counts were estimated from reference gene primer amplification. Data came from immunoSEQ multiplex PCR; TCRdb stores just in-frame clones and leaves some out. The DNA gave D and trimming, while V, J and clone size come from that table. The table records 95,000 to 110,000 clones, 84% of them present only once. V trimming: 6 bases; J trimming: 5 bases; junction bases outside the gene matches: 7. CDR3 length: 14 amino acids. Germline V CDR1 and CDR2: KGHSH, LQKENI. Sequencing was performed on peripheral blood. The receptor comes from a human donor in a cohort sampled during active or convalescent COVID-19. The rearrangement uses TRBV18 and TRBJ2-5; 9 positions agree with TRBD1. CDR3 sequence reads: CASSPTGGQETQYF. The CDR3 region has the DNA TGTGCCAGCTCGCCTACAGGGGGCCAGGAGACCCAGTACTTC.